This T cell receptor beta chain was profiled in a study of blood T cell repertoires in COVID-19. Looking at the study overall: There were acute and convalescent COVID-19 samples, and they came from the United States, Italy and Spain. T cells, B-cell-depleted T cells, or PBMCs provided the cDNA or gDNA that served as material.

In the authors' workflow: Reference gene primer amplification in the assay estimated nucleated cell counts. Assay used: immunoSEQ multiplex PCR; TCRdb lists only in-frame clones, some missing. V, J and clone size are taken as reported in that table, and D and trimming were inferred from the DNA itself. The data hold around 150,000 clones, with approximately 90% observed a single time. Specimen: peripheral blood. The sequence was collected from a man younger than 30 with acute or convalescent COVID-19.

The DNA of the CDR3 is TGTGCCAGCAGCCCCCTCCTAGCGGGAAACAATGAGCAGTTCTTC. Translation: CASSPLLAGNNEQFF. This chain links TRBV7-7 with TRBJ2-1, with TRBD2 matching over 9 bases. This CDR3 region has 15 residues. Looked up from germline, CDR1 is SSHAT and CDR2 is FNYEAQ (reference sequence). Trimming removed 5 bases from V and 5 bases from J; junction bases left unmatched: 7.